These 17 T cell receptor beta chains share one sample of origin, sequenced in a study of molecular identifiers for immune sequencing clone quantification. TCRdb reanalysed the PCR reads using MiXCR and keeps one entry per CDR3 protein. The sample records a few hundred thousand distinct CDR3 sequences, 25% being singletons. What was sequenced was naive CD8+ T cells from blood, with Jurkat cell RNA spiked in. Indicated subset: FACS-sorted CD8+CD4-CCR7+CD45RA+ naive T cells. The source is a human donor in good health. Some libraries in this study had Jurkat cell RNA spiked in.

CDR3 residues: CASSSQTGTYEQYF. In DNA, the CDR3 is TGTGCCAGCAGTTCCCAGACAGGCACCTACGAGCAGTACTTC. J is TRBJ2-7 and V is TRBV27; a possible D gene is TRBD1 (6 bases). CDR1 is MNHEY and CDR2 is SMNVEV in the germline V gene (reference sequence). The CDR3 is 14 amino acids. Trimming shortened V by 4 bases and J by 2 bases, and 12 bases separated the two germline ends.

The J gene is TRBJ2-3, the V gene TRBV7-8, with 8 bases lining up with TRBD2. Unmatched junction bases numbered 4, after V lost 1 base and J lost 1 base. This CDR3 contains 16 residues. The germline gives CDR1 SGHVS, CDR2 FQNEAQ. The CDR3 sequence: CASSLDSGGGTDTQYF. DNA for the CDR3: TGTGCCAGCAGCTTAGACAGCGGGGGAGGCACAGATACGCAGTATTTT.

Comment on this clonotype: This CDR3 is missing its conserved last phenylalanine or tryptophan, likely due to a read error. V gene TRBV20-1 combines with J gene TRBJ2-2; no definite D call. Trimming pared 2 bases from V and 0 bases from J, leaving 4 bases between. Looked up from germline, CDR1 is DFQATT and CDR2 is SNEGSKA (reference sequence). This CDR3 spans 13 amino acids. CDR3: CSARQPNTGELFS. The CDR3 nucleotides read TGCAGTGCTAGACAACCGAACACCGGGGAGCTGTTTTCT.

This clonotype came up many times. This chain uses TRBV12-3 or TRBV12-4 with TRBJ2-3; D tentatively reads TRBD1 or TRBD2 (6 bases each). There are 16 residues in the CDR3. V lost 3 bases and J 2 bases, leaving 15 bases between the germline ends. The CDR3 loop is CASSLQGPGATDTQYF. In DNA form, the CDR3 reads TGTGCCAGCAGTTTGCAGGGCCCGGGGGCCACAGATACGCAGTATTTT.

About this clonotype itself: This may come from a read error, since a much larger clone is one base off. This rearrangement joins TRBV6-5 to TRBJ2-3; 11 bases map to TRBD2. Germline loops: CDR1 MNHEY, CDR2 SVGAGI. CDR3 size: 16 residues. CDR3 region: CASRPGLAAGTGTQYF. The DNA for the CDR3 is TGTGCCAGCAGACCGGGACTAGCGGCAGGCACAGGTACGCAGTATTTT.

The chain employs TRBV2 and TRBJ2-7; TRBD1 aligns across 7 bases. CDR1 and CDR2 from the germline V gene are SNHLY and FYNNEI. With V trimmed by 4 bases and J by 0 bases, 3 bases remained unmatched. This CDR3 region has 14 residues. The DNA for the CDR3 is TGTGCCAGCAGTGCGACAGGGCCCTCCTACGAGCAGTACTTC. Its translation is CASSATGPSYEQYF. The full variable domain, completed using reference TRBV2 and TRBJ2-7, is EPEVTQTPSHQVTQMGQEVILRCVPISNHLYFYWYRQILGQKVEFLVSFYNNEISEKSEIFDDQFSVERPDGSNFTLKIRSTKLEDSAMYFCASSATGPSYEQYFGPGTRLTVT.

Only a few counts were recorded for this clonotype. The chain is built from TRBV12-3 or TRBV12-4 and TRBJ2-7; D not certain. V lost 3 bases, J lost 7 bases, and 13 bases lay in between. CDR3 length: 13 residues. The CDR3 DNA reads TGTGCCAGCAGTTTCGACCCCCGTGGGGAGCAGTACTTC. Its translation is CASSFDPRGEQYF.

The V gene is TRBV28, the J gene TRBJ1-1, with D possibly matching TRBD1 (6 bases). Germline V gene data show CDR1 as MDHEN and CDR2 as SYDVKM. V shed 2 bases and J shed 7 bases, with 14 bases lying between them. The CDR3 length is 14 residues. The DNA for the CDR3 is TGTGCCAGCAGTTTAAGAACAGGGCTTATTGAAGCTTTCTTT. Translation: CASSLRTGLIEAFF.

Comments on this clonotype: No conserved phenylalanine or tryptophan ends this CDR3, so it is likely a read error. It is unclear where the CDR3 begins or ends on the DNA, so no DNA is shown, and the CDR3 is as TCRdb lists it. The gene calls are TRBV10-3 and TRBJ1-4. CDR1 and CDR2 from the germline V gene are ENHRY and SYGVKD. The CDR3 is 15 amino acids in total, end residues counted. The CDR3 sequence is CAIRESNQGNEKLFI.

The V gene is TRBV6-2 or TRBV6-3, the J gene TRBJ2-3; no clear D. Germline V CDR1 and CDR2: MNHEY, SVGEGT. The V gene lost 7 bases and the J gene lost 0 bases, with 14 bases spanning the gap. There are 15 residues in the CDR3. The CDR3 is CASIQTQDSTDTQYF. Here the CDR3 DNA reads TGTGCCAGCATTCAGACTCAGGATAGCACAGATACGCAGTATTTT.

This clonotype has a count of ten or more. V is TRBV13 and J is TRBJ2-7, with D perhaps matching TRBD1 or TRBD2 (5 bases each). Germline loops: CDR1 PRHDT, CDR2 FYEKMQ (reference sequence). Trimming shortened V by 5 bases and J by 6 bases, and 17 bases separated the two germline ends. The CDR3 has 14 residues. Written as DNA, the CDR3 is TGTGCCAGCAGCCAGGGCCCGGGGAACGGCGAGCAGTACTTC. Encoded protein: CASSQGPGNGEQYF.

The V call is TRBV5-1, the J call TRBJ1-1; 10 bases line up with TRBD1. Germline CDR1 reads SGHRS; CDR2 reads YFSETQ. The length of the CDR3 is 15 residues. Trimming cost V 4 bases and J 12 bases; bases outside gene matches: 15. Written as DNA, the CDR3 is TGCGCCAGCAGCCAGGATCCCGGACAGGGGGGCCCTACTTTCTTT. This encodes CASSQDPGQGGPTFF.

Concerning this clonotype itself: This sequence may be a read error, since a much larger clone differs from it by one base. This chain links TRBV2 with TRBJ2-3; TRBD1 matches 9 bases. Germline CDR1 and CDR2: SNHLY and FYNNEI. The CDR3 is 15 residues long. DNA of the CDR3: TGTGTCAGCAGCGGCTGGGACAGGGCGACGCATACGCAGTATTTT. Protein: CVSSGWDRATHTQYF.

Comment on this clonotype: This may be a read error: a much more frequent sequence differs by one nucleotide. The conserved phenylalanine or tryptophan normally closing the CDR3 is absent here, so this likely arose from a read error. The rearrangement uses TRBV7-6 and TRBJ2-7; D gene unclear. The CDR3 sequence is 14 residues long. V lost 1 base to trimming and J lost 3 bases, with 10 bases between them. Germline CDR1 and CDR2: SGHVS and FNYEAQ. DNA for the CDR3: TGTGCCAGCAGCTTAGGGCAGCCCGGCTACGAGCAGTACTGC. The encoded protein is CASSLGQPGYEQYC.

This clonotype has only a few counts. This chain uses TRBV12-3 or TRBV12-4 with TRBJ2-2; possibly TRBD1 for D (5 bases). V lost 3 bases, J lost 2 bases, and 7 bases lay in between. The length of the CDR3 is 14 residues. CDR3 sequence reads: CASSFDRNTGELFF. The CDR3 DNA reads TGTGCCAGCAGTTTTGACAGAAACACCGGGGAGCTGTTTTTT.

Of note for this clonotype: This may arise from a read error, as a much more abundant clone is one base away. The chain carries TRBV7-9 and TRBJ1-2; D remains ambiguous. Germline lookup yields CDR1 SEHNR and CDR2 FQNEAQ (reference sequence). This CDR3 spans 13 amino acids. The CDR3 protein is CPSSPDQAYGYTF. The CDR3 nucleotides are TGTCCCAGCAGCCCAGATCAGGCGTATGGCTACACCTTC.

The chain is built from TRBV6-2 or TRBV6-3 and TRBJ2-5; D is uncertain. Germline lookup yields CDR1 MNHEY and CDR2 SVGEGT. This CDR3 contains 12 residues. V lost 8 bases and J 2 bases, leaving 9 bases between the germline ends. As DNA, the CDR3 is TGTGCCAGCGCCAGCAAACAAGAGACCCAGTACTTC. Its protein is CASASKQETQYF.